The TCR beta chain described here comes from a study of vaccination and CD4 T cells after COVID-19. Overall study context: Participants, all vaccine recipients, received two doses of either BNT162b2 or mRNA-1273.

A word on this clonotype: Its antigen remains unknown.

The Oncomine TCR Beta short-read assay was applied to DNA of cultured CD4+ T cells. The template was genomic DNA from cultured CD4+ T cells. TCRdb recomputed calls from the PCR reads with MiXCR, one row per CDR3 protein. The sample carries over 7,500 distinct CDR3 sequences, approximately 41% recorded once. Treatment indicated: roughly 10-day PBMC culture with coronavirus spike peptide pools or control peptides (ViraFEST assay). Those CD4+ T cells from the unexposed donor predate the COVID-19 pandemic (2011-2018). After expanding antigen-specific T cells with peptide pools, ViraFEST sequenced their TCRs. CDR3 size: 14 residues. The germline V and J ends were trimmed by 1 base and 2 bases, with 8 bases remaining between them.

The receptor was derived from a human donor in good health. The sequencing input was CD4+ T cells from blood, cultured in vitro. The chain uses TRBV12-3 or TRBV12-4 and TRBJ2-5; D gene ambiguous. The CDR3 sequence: CASSLGTEQETQYF. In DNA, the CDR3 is TGTGCCAGCAGTTTAGGGACGGAACAAGAGACCCAGTACTTC.